A single sample gave rise to the 21 T cell receptor beta chains below, sequenced in a study of identical twins. Via MiXCR, TCRdb re-called the 5' RACE reads, giving one row per CDR3 protein. The table lists 400,000 to 600,000 distinct CDR3 sequences, under 25% of them singletons. This same sample was also part of a study on yellow fever vaccine responses in identical twins.

Sequenced: CD4+ T cells sorted from blood. These TCRs come from a woman under 30 in good health.

The chain uses TRBV6-4 and TRBJ2-1, with TRBD2 identical over 13 bases. Trimming removed 3 bases from V and 11 bases from J; junction bases left unmatched: 7. The CDR3 is 15 amino acids. CDR1 is MRHNA and CDR2 is SNTAGT in the germline V gene. DNA of the CDR3: TGTGCCAGCAGTGAACTAGCGGGAGGGCCTTTTCAGCAGTTCTTC. Translation: CASSELAGGPFQQFF.

This clonotype has more than one count but fewer than ten. This chain uses TRBV27 with TRBJ1-2, with D possibly being TRBD1 (6 bases). The CDR3 spans 17 residues. Germline lookup yields CDR1 MNHEY and CDR2 SMNVEV (reference sequence). Between the trimmed V and J ends, which lost 3 bases and 2 bases, there was a span of 19 bases. In nucleotides, the CDR3 is TGTGCCAGCAGTTTCGCGGGGGCGAGCCCACCGAACTATGGCTACACCTTC. Residues: CASSFAGASPPNYGYTF.

This clonotype was seen only a few times. This chain joins TRBV5-1 and TRBJ2-2; no firm D call. V lost 1 base and J lost 2, with 9 bases in between. In germline, CDR1 is SGHRS, CDR2 YFSETQ. The CDR3 is 15 residues long. As DNA, the CDR3 is TGCGCCAGCAGCTTGTCCAGCTATAACACCGGGGAGCTGTTTTTT. Amino acid sequence: CASSLSSYNTGELFF. Using reference TRBV5-1 and TRBJ2-2 for the parts outside the CDR3, the full variable domain is KAGVTQTPRYLIKTRGQQVTLSCSPISGHRSVSWYQQTPGQGLQFLFEYFSETQRNKGNFPGRFSGRQFSNSRSEMNVSTLELGDSALYLCASSLSSYNTGELFFGEGSRLTVL.

Only a few counts were recorded for this clonotype. This rearrangement joins TRBV10-3 to TRBJ2-7, with 7 bases fitting TRBD1. The CDR3 extends over 14 amino acids. V lost 3 bases and J lost 2; bases outside the gene matches: 4. Looked up from germline, CDR1 is ENHRY and CDR2 is SYGVKD. As DNA, the CDR3 is TGTGCCATCAGTGAAGGGACAGCCGCCTACGAGCAGTACGTC. This sequence encodes CAISEGTAAYEQYV.

The V call is TRBV4-1, the J call TRBJ2-1; 10 nucleotides agree with TRBD2. The CDR3 spans 16 residues. V lost 2 bases and J lost 7; bases outside the gene matches: 8. The germline V gene encodes CDR1 MGHRA and CDR2 YSYEKL. The CDR3 reads CASSQPTGTSANEQFF. CDR3 DNA: TGCGCCAGCAGCCAACCCACCGGGACTAGCGCGAATGAGCAGTTCTTC.

This clonotype occurred many times. The chain has TRBV12-3 or TRBV12-4 and TRBJ1-1, with D possibly matching TRBD1 (6 bases). The V gene lost 6 bases and the J gene lost 7 bases, with 27 bases spanning the gap. The CDR3 contains 17 residues. CDR3 residues: CASSRRPGDRLFIEAFF. DNA of the CDR3: TGTGCCAGCAGCCGTCGACCAGGGGACCGCTTATTTATTGAAGCTTTCTTT.

At least ten counts were recorded for this clonotype. This chain links TRBV4-2 with TRBJ2-5, with D perhaps TRBD1 (6 bases). Deletions cut 0 bases from V and 2 bases from J, with 19 bases between. CDR1 LGHNA and CDR2 YNFKEQ come from the germline V gene. This CDR3 is 18 amino acids long. CDR3: CASSQDWVARGSQETQYF. In DNA form, the CDR3 reads TGTGCCAGCAGCCAAGATTGGGTTGCCAGGGGTTCTCAAGAGACCCAGTACTTC.

This clonotype was seen a few times. The chain joins TRBV24-1 to TRBJ1-3, with TRBD1 as a possible D gene (6 bases). The CDR3 has 16 residues. Trimming left V 2 bases short and J 2 bases short, with 12 bases between. Germline V CDR1 and CDR2: KGHDR, SFDVKD. The CDR3, as DNA: TGTGCCACCAGTGATTCAGGCGCAGGGGCTGGAAACACCATATATTTT. Amino acid sequence: CATSDSGAGAGNTIYF.

This clonotype occurred many times. V gene TRBV6-6 combines with J gene TRBJ2-5; 10 bases are a match to TRBD1. Trimming took 7 bases from V and 4 from J; bases not matched to a gene: 3. CDR3 length: 13 residues. CDR1 and CDR2 from the germline V gene are MNHNY and SVGAGI (reference sequence). CDR3 sequence (DNA): TGTGCCAGCACTCGGACAGGGGGAGAGACCCAGTACTTC. The encoded protein is CASTRTGGETQYF.

The chain uses TRBV3-1 and TRBJ1-6; D call uncertain. V lost 4 bases and J 7 bases, leaving 14 bases between the germline ends. The CDR3 is made up of 15 amino acids. Germline CDR1 reads LGHDT; CDR2 reads YNNKEL (reference sequence). The CDR3 DNA reads as TGTGCCAGCAGCCGAACTATAATCGGGAATTCACCCCTCCACTTT. Protein product: CASSRTIIGNSPLHF. The full variable domain, in which reference TRBV3-1 and TRBJ1-6 provide the parts outside the CDR3, is DTAVSQTPKYLVTQMGNDKSIKCEQNLGHDTMYWYKQDSKKFLKIMFSYNNKELIINETVPNRFSPKSPDKAHLNLHINSLELGDSAVYFCASSRTIIGNSPLHFGNGTRLTVT.

This clonotype was observed a handful of times. The rearrangement joins TRBV3-1 to TRBJ1-5; D is unclear. The CDR3 consists of 14 residues. Trimming took 3 bases from V and 1 from J, leaving 7 bases between them. Germline values: CDR1 LGHDT, CDR2 YNNKEL (reference sequence). The CDR3 loop is CASSQYNSNQPQHF. The CDR3 bases are TGTGCCAGCAGCCAGTATAACAGCAATCAGCCCCAGCATTTT.

The V and J genes are TRBV6-5 and TRBJ2-1, with 10 bases aligning to TRBD2. Germline-derived CDR1 and CDR2 are MNHEY and SVGAGI. The CDR3 has 14 amino acids. J lost 10 bases, V lost 5 bases, and 8 bases had no gene match. CDR3: CASSQREGRWEQFF. The DNA for the CDR3 is TGTGCCAGCAGTCAGCGGGAGGGCCGGTGGGAGCAGTTCTTC.

The chain links TRBV2 to TRBJ2-7; D possibly uses TRBD1 or TRBD2 (5 bases each). Trimming shortened V by 7 bases and J by 3 bases, and 13 bases separated the two germline ends. Germline V gene data show CDR1 as SNHLY and CDR2 as FYNNEI. The CDR3 sequence is 13 residues long. The CDR3 is CASTVGEYYEQYF. As DNA, the CDR3 is TGTGCCAGCACCGTGGGGGAATACTACGAGCAGTACTTC.

This clonotype was found a few times. V and J are TRBV3-1 and TRBJ2-5, with D tentatively TRBD1 (6 bases). CDR1 is LGHDT, CDR2 YNNKEL, per germline (reference sequence). CDR3 length: 14 residues. Trimming cost V 10 bases and J 5 bases, with 20 bases left between them. The CDR3 sequence is CAIGTPRLGETQYF. The CDR3 DNA reads TGTGCCATAGGGACACCCCGACTCGGGGAGACCCAGTACTTC.

The V and J genes are TRBV6-1 and TRBJ2-7, with 7 bases that match TRBD1. J was trimmed by 9 bases and V by 5 bases; bases with no gene match: 10. From germline, CDR1 is MNHNS and CDR2 SASEGT. The CDR3 extends over 13 amino acids. This CDR3 reads CASSPRDSGRQYV. Written as DNA, the CDR3 is TGTGCCAGCAGTCCGAGGGACAGCGGAAGGCAGTACGTC.

This clonotype was seen repeatedly, ten times or more. J is TRBJ2-7 and V is TRBV20-1; 8 bases line up with TRBD2. In germline, CDR1 is DFQATT, CDR2 SNEGSKA (reference sequence). The V segment lost 6 bases and the J segment 5 bases; nucleotides outside the gene matches: 9. There are 13 residues in the CDR3. The CDR3 DNA reads TGCAGTGCGACGGGTAGCGGGATCCACGAGCAGTACTTC. It is translated as CSATGSGIHEQYF.

This clonotype was counted a few times. This chain joins TRBV10-3 and TRBJ1-1; D is undetermined. Germline loops: CDR1 ENHRY, CDR2 SYGVKD. CDR3 length: 15 amino acids. The V end lost 0 bases, the J end lost 1 base, and 9 bases lay between the germline ends. CDR3 in amino acids: CAISESSSPNTEAFF. In DNA form, the CDR3 reads TGTGCCATCAGTGAGTCGAGTTCCCCGAACACTGAAGCTTTCTTT.

This clonotype has only a few counts. V is TRBV27 and J is TRBJ2-7; 14 bases match TRBD2. The CDR3 totals 13 residues. Germline CDR1 and CDR2: MNHEY and SMNVEV (reference sequence). Germline trimming cut 7 bases from V and 7 bases from J; bases unmatched to any gene: 3. CDR3 amino acids: CASTGTSGGEQYV. The DNA for the CDR3 is TGTGCCAGCACCGGGACTAGCGGGGGTGAGCAGTACGTC.

The rearrangement links TRBV7-9 to TRBJ2-1; TRBD2 aligns across 7 bases. Trimming cost V 3 bases and J 4 bases; bases outside gene matches: 3. Germline V gene lookup returns CDR1 SEHNR and CDR2 FQNEAQ (reference sequence). The CDR3 totals 14 residues. CDR3 in DNA: TGTGCCAGCAGCTTCGCGGGAGTATACAATGAGCAGTTCTTC. This codes for CASSFAGVYNEQFF.

The rearrangement joins TRBV7-9 to TRBJ2-7, with a weak D call TRBD2 (6 bases). The V end was cut by 1 base, the J end by 6 bases, with 13 bases between. The germline gives CDR1 SEHNR, CDR2 FQNEAQ (reference sequence). This CDR3 has 14 amino acids. The CDR3 protein is CASSLEGDFAEQYF. The CDR3 DNA reads as TGTGCCAGCAGCTTAGAAGGGGACTTCGCCGAGCAGTACTTC.

This clonotype was seen more than once but under ten times. V and J are TRBV5-1 and TRBJ2-2, with 13 bases that match TRBD2. V shed 4 bases and J 5 bases; nucleotides not matched to a gene: 5. The germline gives CDR1 SGHRS, CDR2 YFSETQ. The CDR3 has 16 residues. CDR3 amino acids: CASSRTSGSETGELFF. The DNA for the CDR3 is TGCGCCAGCAGCCGGACTAGCGGGAGCGAAACCGGGGAGCTGTTTTTT.